This T cell receptor beta chain was recovered during a study of cytomegalovirus exposure and HLA in healthy donors. Findings of the study overall: Using the classifier, cytomegalovirus status was reportedly diagnosed with high specificity and sensitivity. For most TCR sequences rarity was the rule, although some public TCRs occurred in many donors. Over 150 TCR beta chains were listed as cytomegalovirus-associated.

A word on this clone: What it binds is unknown.

Libraries were prepared by immunoSEQ multiplex PCR; TCRdb keeps only in-frame clonotypes and omits some of them. The sample contains about 160,000 clones, 90% to 97% of which appear only once. Trimming stripped 10 bases from V and 0 bases from J, with 12 bases between. The V gene's germline CDR1 is MGHDK and CDR2 SYGVNS. CDR3 length: 14 residues. The sequence came from a young woman in good health and CMV-seronegative. This chain connects TRBV25-1 to TRBJ2-2; possible D gene TRBD1, 5 bases. The sample consisted of PBMCs. The CDR3, as DNA: TGTGCCACCTCCCAGGGCACGAACACCGGGGAGCTGTTTTTT. It translates to CATSQGTNTGELFF.